The source of this TCR beta chain is a study of Graves' ophthalmopathy and Graves' hyperthyroidism. There are many counts of this clonotype. The ends lost 4 bases at V and 0 bases at J; junction bases unmatched: 9. The CDR3 runs 17 residues. Germline V gene sequence: CDR1 LNHNV, CDR2 YYDKDF (reference sequence). TCR beta CDR3 amplification used RNA transcripts. An initial RT-PCR round employing HTBI primers preceded a second-round multiplex PCR. TCRdb re-analysed the multiplex PCR reads in MiXCR, keeping a single row per CDR3 protein. Counted here are around 400,000 distinct CDR3 sequences, around a fifth occurring once; the ten biggest clones make up more than 2.5%.

The chain recombines TRBV15 with TRBJ1-1; 9 bases are a match to TRBD1. The TCR sequence derives from a woman aged 18-29 years with stable Graves' hyperthyroidism. The source material was peripheral blood. CDR3 sequence reads: CATSIRQGVMMNTEAFF. The CDR3 DNA reads TGTGCCACCAGCATACGACAGGGGGTTATGATGAACACTGAAGCTTTCTTT.